In its sample, the clone carrying this T cell receptor (beta chain) was seen many times. The antigen remains unidentified. TCRdb re-derived calls from the PCR reads in MiXCR, one entry per CDR3 protein. The repertoire has 8,000 to 11,000 distinct CDR3 sequences, 15% to 20% of them found once; the top ten carry 2% to 2.5%. This entry comes from a study of molecular identifiers for immune sequencing clone quantification. Broader study findings: The study reportedly detected spiked Jurkat TCR RNA from one cell among approximately 1 million naive cells.

This CDR3 has 15 residues. Trimming cost V 4 bases and J 4 bases; bases outside gene matches: 5. Naive CD8 T cells, phenotype CD8+CD4-CCR7+CD45RA+, were sorted. The sequence was collected from a human donor in good health. Some libraries in this study had Jurkat cell RNA spiked in. The sample was naive CD8+ T cells from blood, with Jurkat cell RNA spiked in. The subset denotes: FACS-sorted CD8+CD4-CCR7+CD45RA+ naive T cells. V gene TRBV12-3 or TRBV12-4 combines with J gene TRBJ2-5, with TRBD1 identical over 11 bases. The CDR3 sequence: CASSSRTGGPETQYF. CDR3 nucleotides: TGTGCCAGCAGTTCCCGGACAGGGGGCCCAGAGACCCAGTACTTC.